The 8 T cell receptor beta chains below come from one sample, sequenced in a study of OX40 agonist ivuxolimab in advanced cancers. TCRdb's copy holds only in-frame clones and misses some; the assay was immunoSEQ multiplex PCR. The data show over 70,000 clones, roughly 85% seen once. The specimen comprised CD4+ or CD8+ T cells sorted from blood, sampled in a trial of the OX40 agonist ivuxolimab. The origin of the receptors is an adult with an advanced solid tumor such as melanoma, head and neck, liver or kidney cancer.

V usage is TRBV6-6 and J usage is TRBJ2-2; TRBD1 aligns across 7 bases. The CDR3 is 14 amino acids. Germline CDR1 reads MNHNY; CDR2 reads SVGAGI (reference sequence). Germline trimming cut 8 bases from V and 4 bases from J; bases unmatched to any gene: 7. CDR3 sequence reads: CASGYRGSTGELFF. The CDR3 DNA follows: TGTGCCAGCGGATACAGGGGTTCCACCGGGGAGCTGTTTTTT.

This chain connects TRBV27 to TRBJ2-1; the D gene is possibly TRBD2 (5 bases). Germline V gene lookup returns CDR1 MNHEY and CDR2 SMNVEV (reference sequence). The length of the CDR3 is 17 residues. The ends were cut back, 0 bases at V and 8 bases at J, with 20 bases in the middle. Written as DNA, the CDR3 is TGTGCCAGCAGTTTATCGTTGGTGACGGGGAACGGGGATGAGCAGTTCTTC. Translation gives CASSLSLVTGNGDEQFF.

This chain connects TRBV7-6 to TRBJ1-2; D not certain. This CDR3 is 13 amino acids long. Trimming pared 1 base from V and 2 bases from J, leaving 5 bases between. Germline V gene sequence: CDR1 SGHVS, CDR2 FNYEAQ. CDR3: CASSLEQNYGYTF. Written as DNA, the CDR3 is TGTGCCAGCAGCTTAGAACAGAACTATGGCTACACCTTC.

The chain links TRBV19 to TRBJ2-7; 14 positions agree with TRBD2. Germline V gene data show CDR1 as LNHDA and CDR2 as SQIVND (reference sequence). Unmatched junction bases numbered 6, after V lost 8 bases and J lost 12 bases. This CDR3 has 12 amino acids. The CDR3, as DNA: TGTGCCAGTGGGACTAGCGGGGGCTATCGGTACTTC. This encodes CASGTSGGYRYF.

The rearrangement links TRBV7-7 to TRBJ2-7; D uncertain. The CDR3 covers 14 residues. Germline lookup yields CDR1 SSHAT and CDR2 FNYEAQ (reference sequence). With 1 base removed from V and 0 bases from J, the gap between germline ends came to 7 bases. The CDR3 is CASSLGLNSYEQYF. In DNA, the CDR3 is TGTGCCAGCAGCTTAGGACTGAACTCCTACGAGCAGTACTTC.

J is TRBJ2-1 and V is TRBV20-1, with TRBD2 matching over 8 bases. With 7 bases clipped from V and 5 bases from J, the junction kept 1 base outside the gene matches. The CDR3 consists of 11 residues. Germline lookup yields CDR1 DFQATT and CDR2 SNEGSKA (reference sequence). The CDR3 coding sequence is TGCAGTGGGCGGGGGGACAATGAGCAGTTCTTC. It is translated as CSGRGDNEQFF.

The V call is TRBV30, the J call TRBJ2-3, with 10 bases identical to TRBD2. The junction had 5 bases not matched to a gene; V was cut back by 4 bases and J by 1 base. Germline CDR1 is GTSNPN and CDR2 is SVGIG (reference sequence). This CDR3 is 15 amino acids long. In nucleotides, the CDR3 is TGTGCCTGGAATCCAGGACTAGCGGGCACAGATACGCAGTATTTT. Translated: CAWNPGLAGTDTQYF.

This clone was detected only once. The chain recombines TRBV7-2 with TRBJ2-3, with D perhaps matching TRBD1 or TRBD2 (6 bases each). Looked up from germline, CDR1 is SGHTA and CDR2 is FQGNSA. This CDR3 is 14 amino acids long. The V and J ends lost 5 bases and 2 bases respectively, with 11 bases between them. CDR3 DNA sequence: TGTGCCAGCAGCCTCCGGGGGCTCACAGATACGCAGTATTTT. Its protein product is CASSLRGLTDTQYF.